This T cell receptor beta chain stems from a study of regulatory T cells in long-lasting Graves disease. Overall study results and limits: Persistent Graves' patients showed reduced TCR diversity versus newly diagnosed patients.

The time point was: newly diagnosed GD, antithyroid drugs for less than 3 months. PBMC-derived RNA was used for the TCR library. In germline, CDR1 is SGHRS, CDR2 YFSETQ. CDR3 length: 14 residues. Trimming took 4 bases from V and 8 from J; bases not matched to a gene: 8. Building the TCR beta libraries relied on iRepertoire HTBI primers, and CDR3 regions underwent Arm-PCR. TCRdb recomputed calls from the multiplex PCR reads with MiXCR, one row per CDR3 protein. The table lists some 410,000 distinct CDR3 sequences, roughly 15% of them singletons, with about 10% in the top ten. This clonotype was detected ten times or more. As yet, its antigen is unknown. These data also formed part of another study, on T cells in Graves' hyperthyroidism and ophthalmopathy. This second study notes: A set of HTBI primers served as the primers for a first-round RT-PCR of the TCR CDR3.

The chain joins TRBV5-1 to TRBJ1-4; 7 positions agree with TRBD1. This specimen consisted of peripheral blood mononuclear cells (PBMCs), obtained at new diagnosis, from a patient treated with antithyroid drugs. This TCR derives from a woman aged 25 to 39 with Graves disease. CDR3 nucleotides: TGCGCCAGCAGCCCGGGACAGAGAATAGAAAAACTGTTTTTT. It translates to CASSPGQRIEKLFF. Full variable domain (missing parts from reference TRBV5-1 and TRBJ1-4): KAGVTQTPRYLIKTRGQQVTLSCSPISGHRSVSWYQQTPGQGLQFLFEYFSETQRNKGNFPGRFSGRQFSNSRSEMNVSTLELGDSALYLCASSPGQRIEKLFFGSGTQLSVL.